The 23 T cell receptor beta chains below come from one sample, sequenced in a study of post-analysis software for immune sequencing data (dated by TCRdb to between 2014 and 2017). Overall study outcomes, separate from this receptor: Significantly higher frequencies in patients than in controls were found for roughly 5 TRBV segments, including TRBV5-6, TRBV5-1 and TRBV20-1.

Library preparation was by PCR. TCRdb shows the sequencer as Illumina HiSeq 2500. To reduce PCR and sequencing biases, unique molecular identifiers were built into the TCR beta cDNA libraries. Through fastp at Q25 and MiXCR, TCRdb rebuilt clones from the public reads, retaining in-frame beta chains. Rows are unified per CDR3 protein, each entry keeping the most common DNA and genes. Within this sample are fewer than 900,000 distinct CDR3 sequences, with roughly 50% of them counted one time only. The biggest ten clones account for around 4.7% of the sample. No cognate antigen is known for these TCRs. The sample comprised blood. These receptors came from a girl aged 10-17 years with multiple sclerosis.

CDR3 region: CASALSSGANVLTF. The CDR3 coding sequence is TGTGCCAGCGCACTGAGCTCTGGGGCCAACGTCCTGACTTTC. The rearrangement links TRBV28 to TRBJ2-6; D unresolved. The CDR3 totals 14 residues. V lost 8 bases, J lost 0 bases, and 8 bases lay in between. CDR1 and CDR2 from the germline V gene are MDHEN and SYDVKM.

The gene calls are TRBV7-9 and TRBJ1-2; the match to TRBD1 covers 7 bases. The germline gives CDR1 SEHNR, CDR2 FQNEAQ (reference sequence). J was trimmed by 4 bases and V by 0 bases; bases with no gene match: 8. The CDR3 runs to 16 residues. DNA of the CDR3: TGTGCCAGCAGCTTAGCGCCGGGACAGCTCTTCTATGGCTACACCTTC. It encodes CASSLAPGQLFYGYTF.

As concerns this clonotype: Likely a read error: the CDR3 ends without its conserved phenylalanine or tryptophan. The chain joins TRBV12-3 or TRBV12-4 to TRBJ2-5; D may be TRBD1 or TRBD2 (5 bases each). Trimming took off 4 bases at V and 11 bases at J, with 17 bases between the two ends. The CDR3 is 13 residues long. CDR3 sequence: CASSSSGPSEQYV. CDR3 bases: TGTGCCAGCAGTTCGTCGGGACCTTCTGAGCAGTACGTC.

The chain joins TRBV7-6 to TRBJ2-1; 10 positions match TRBD2. The junction had 15 bases not matched to a gene; V was cut back by 6 bases and J by 1 base. The CDR3 covers 19 residues. The germline V gene encodes CDR1 SGHVS and CDR2 FNYEAQ. CDR3 region: CASSSPRVAGGISYNEQFF. The CDR3 DNA reads as TGTGCCAGCAGTTCCCCCCGGGTAGCGGGAGGAATATCCTACAATGAGCAGTTCTTC.

This clonotype was detected only a few times. This chain uses TRBV2 with TRBJ2-1; a possible D gene is TRBD1 (5 bases). Germline CDR1 and CDR2: SNHLY and FYNNEI. Trimming stripped 7 bases from V and 7 bases from J, with 17 bases between. The CDR3 is made up of 14 amino acids. The CDR3: CASKGRADGNEQFF. The CDR3 DNA reads as TGTGCCAGCAAAGGCAGGGCGGATGGAAATGAGCAGTTCTTC.

This chain uses TRBV24-1 with TRBJ2-1; 9 bases are a match to TRBD2. The CDR3 runs 15 residues. The V gene's germline CDR1 is KGHDR and CDR2 SFDVKD. V trimming: 4 bases; J trimming: 10 bases; junction bases outside the gene matches: 10. The CDR3 DNA follows: TGTGCCACCAGTGACCCTGTATCAGCGGGAGGCGAGCAGTTCTTC. The encoded protein is CATSDPVSAGGEQFF.

This clonotype was seen a handful of times. The V and J genes are TRBV6-6 and TRBJ2-7; tentative D call: TRBD2 (6 bases). Trimming shortened V by 7 bases and J by 0 bases, and 13 bases separated the two germline ends. Germline V gene lookup returns CDR1 MNHNY and CDR2 SVGAGI (reference sequence). The CDR3 runs to 14 residues. CDR3 coding DNA: TGTGCCAGCAACTTCGGGACTCTCTCCTACGAGCAGTACTTC. Translation: CASNFGTLSYEQYF.

The chain recombines TRBV20-1 with TRBJ2-7, with D tentatively TRBD2 (6 bases). The V and J ends lost 6 bases and 0 bases respectively, with 12 bases between them. This CDR3 spans 13 amino acids. Looked up from germline, CDR1 is DFQATT and CDR2 is SNEGSKA (reference sequence). The CDR3 nucleotides are TGCAGTGCGAGCGGGCGGAGCTCCTACGAGCAGTACTTC. Amino acid sequence: CSASGRSSYEQYF.

The chain uses TRBV6-6 and TRBJ1-1; 9 bases line up with TRBD1. J gave up 5 bases and V 3 bases, and 7 bases lay outside the gene matches. The CDR3 has 15 residues. The germline V gene encodes CDR1 MNHNY and CDR2 SVGAGI (reference sequence). Written as DNA, the CDR3 is TGTGCCAGCAGTTATTTCGGACAGGGGAGGACTGAAGCTTTCTTT. It specifies CASSYFGQGRTEAFF.

This chain's CDR3 is CASLGQGTGYTF. Written as DNA, the CDR3 is TGTGCCAGCCTTGGACAGGGAACAGGCTACACCTTC. The chain carries TRBV7-9 and TRBJ1-2; 8 nucleotides align to TRBD1. There are 12 residues in the CDR3. The V segment lost 8 bases and the J segment 8 bases; nucleotides outside the gene matches: 7. Germline assignment: CDR1 SEHNR and CDR2 FQNEAQ (reference sequence).

This clonotype was counted between two and nine times. V is TRBV29-1 and J is TRBJ1-1; D perhaps matches TRBD1 (5 bases). The V end lost 6 bases, the J end lost 5 bases, and 10 bases lay between the germline ends. The V gene's germline CDR1 is SQVTM and CDR2 ANQGSEA. The CDR3 totals 11 residues. For the CDR3, the DNA is TGCAGCGTGGGGGGGGTGACTGAAGCTTTCTTT. This gives the protein CSVGGVTEAFF.

The chain employs TRBV5-1 and TRBJ1-1; D not resolved. Germline V lookup: CDR1 SGHRS, CDR2 YFSETQ. CDR3 length equals 14 residues. V lost 0 bases to trimming and J lost 4 bases, with 10 bases between them. The CDR3 coding sequence is TGCGCCAGCAGCTTGGATGGAGGTCGCACTGAAGCTTTCTTT. The encoded protein is CASSLDGGRTEAFF.

The chain couples TRBV9 to TRBJ1-2; D call uncertain. The V and J ends lost 1 base and 1 base respectively, with 5 bases between them. Germline loops: CDR1 SGDLS, CDR2 YYNGEE. The CDR3 totals 13 residues. The CDR3 DNA is TGTGCCAGCAGCGTAACAGATAACTATGGCTACACCTTC. Its protein is CASSVTDNYGYTF.

The chain joins TRBV2 to TRBJ1-1; no clear D gene. Germline assignment: CDR1 SNHLY and CDR2 FYNNEI. Between the trimmed V and J ends, which lost 4 bases and 0 bases, there was a span of 12 bases. This CDR3 comprises 15 residues. The CDR3 sequence: CASSAATTVNTEAFF. As DNA, the CDR3 is TGTGCCAGCAGTGCCGCGACTACAGTGAACACTGAAGCTTTCTTT.

CDR3 bases: TGCGCCAGCAGCTTCCGGGACAGGACCTACGAGCAGTACTTC. Protein sequence: CASSFRDRTYEQYF. The chain combines TRBV5-1 with TRBJ2-4, with 8 bases identical to TRBD1. The end of the DNA fits TRBJ2-7 better, so the J call may be wrong. Germline loops: CDR1 SGHRS, CDR2 YFSETQ. The CDR3 sequence is 14 residues long.

This clonotype was counted between two and nine times. This chain connects TRBV10-3 to TRBJ1-1; the D gene is possibly TRBD1 (6 bases). Trimming removed 3 bases at V and 0 bases at J, with 14 bases between. The CDR3 contains 16 residues. In germline, CDR1 is ENHRY, CDR2 SYGVKD. CDR3 residues: CAISEGDKIMNTEAFF. DNA of the CDR3: TGTGCCATCAGTGAAGGGGACAAGATCATGAACACTGAAGCTTTCTTT.

This clonotype has only a few counts. This chain connects TRBV5-1 to TRBJ1-5; D remains ambiguous. Germline CDR1 and CDR2: SGHRS and YFSETQ. The CDR3 spans 15 residues. The ends were cut back, 3 bases at V and 2 bases at J, with 12 bases in the middle. CDR3 in DNA: TGCGCCAGCAGCTCCGGAGATGCTGGCAATCAGCCCCAGCATTTT. It specifies CASSSGDAGNQPQHF. The full variable domain, completed using reference TRBV5-1 and TRBJ1-5, is KAGVTQTPRYLIKTRGQQVTLSCSPISGHRSVSWYQQTPGQGLQFLFEYFSETQRNKGNFPGRFSGRQFSNSRSEMNVSTLELGDSALYLCASSSGDAGNQPQHFGDGTRLSIL.

This clonotype has a handful of counts. This chain uses TRBV6-6 with TRBJ1-2; D perhaps matches TRBD1 (6 bases). Germline CDR1 and CDR2: MNHNY and SVGAGI (reference sequence). The CDR3 is made up of 10 amino acids. The V gene lost 10 bases and the J gene lost 7 bases, with 10 bases spanning the gap. CDR3 amino acids: CATVGAGYTF. The CDR3 region has the DNA TGTGCCACCGTGGGGGCTGGCTACACCTTC.

The chain recombines TRBV6-5 with TRBJ2-7; 9 bases fit TRBD2. In germline, CDR1 is MNHEY, CDR2 SVGAGI. The CDR3 length is 13 residues. Trimming at V came to 7 bases and at J to 4 bases, leaving 5 bases not matched to a gene. The CDR3 DNA reads TGTGCCAGCAATCTAGCGGGGAGTTACGAGCAGTACTTC. It encodes CASNLAGSYEQYF.

The chain carries TRBV5-1 and TRBJ2-1, with 10 bases lining up with TRBD2. The J segment lost 6 bases and the V segment lost 3 bases, leaving 9 bases of the junction unmatched. Germline V gene sequence: CDR1 SGHRS, CDR2 YFSETQ. The length of the CDR3 is 16 residues. Here the CDR3 reads CASSWSPGLACNEQFF. The CDR3 region has the DNA TGCGCCAGCAGCTGGTCCCCGGGACTAGCGTGCAATGAGCAGTTCTTC.

The chain joins TRBV2 to TRBJ2-4; D ambiguous. In germline, CDR1 is SNHLY, CDR2 FYNNEI. V lost 1 base, J lost 4 bases, and 5 bases lay in between. CDR3 size: 13 residues. CDR3 DNA: TGTGCCAGCAGTGAAGGTGTGAAAAACATTCAGTACTTC. It yields the protein CASSEGVKNIQYF.

The chain employs TRBV6-5 and TRBJ2-5, with 10 bases that match TRBD2. The germline gives CDR1 MNHEY, CDR2 SVGAGI. CDR3 length equals 16 residues. V trimming: 0 bases; J trimming: 4 bases; junction bases outside the gene matches: 5. CDR3 loop: CASSYSSIAGGETQYF. The CDR3 DNA is TGTGCCAGCAGTTACTCGTCTATAGCGGGAGGAGAGACCCAGTACTTC.

This clonotype appeared a single time. V usage is TRBV3-1 and J usage is TRBJ2-3; 8 nucleotides agree with TRBD2. Germline loops: CDR1 LGHDT, CDR2 YNNKEL (reference sequence). This CDR3 comprises 16 residues. V was clipped by 0 bases and J by 5 bases; unmatched bases: 7. CDR3 region: CASSQDLRTSGDTQYF. As DNA, the CDR3 is TGTGCCAGCAGCCAAGATCTTCGAACTAGCGGAGATACGCAGTATTTT.